This TCR beta chain is from a study of T cells in Graves' hyperthyroidism and ophthalmopathy. Points from the study as a whole: By a 13 V-J model, ophthalmopathy was set apart from stable hyperthyroidism. Blood also contained most expanded thyroid clonotypes above 0.001.

TCR beta CDR3 regions were amplified from RNA. TCR CDR3 underwent first-round RT-PCR with the HTBI primer set. Via MiXCR, TCRdb re-called the multiplex PCR reads, giving one row per CDR3 protein. The table shows about 540,000 distinct CDR3 sequences, with 46% occurring only once. The CDR3 runs 18 residues. Germline-derived CDR1 and CDR2 are WSHSY and SAAADI. Of note for this clonotype: Its target is unknown. The junction differs from germline at one of its ends, possibly a read error.

The rearrangement links TRBV10-2 to TRBJ2-7, with 14 bases matching TRBD2. The sequencing sample was made of peripheral blood or thyroid tissue (not recorded which). This receptor was identified in a young woman with Graves' hyperthyroidism. The CDR3 region is CASSVGTSGRSGSYEQYF. CDR3 in DNA: TGTGCCAGCAGCGTAGGGACTAGCGGGAGAAGCGGCTCCTACGAGCAGTACTTC.